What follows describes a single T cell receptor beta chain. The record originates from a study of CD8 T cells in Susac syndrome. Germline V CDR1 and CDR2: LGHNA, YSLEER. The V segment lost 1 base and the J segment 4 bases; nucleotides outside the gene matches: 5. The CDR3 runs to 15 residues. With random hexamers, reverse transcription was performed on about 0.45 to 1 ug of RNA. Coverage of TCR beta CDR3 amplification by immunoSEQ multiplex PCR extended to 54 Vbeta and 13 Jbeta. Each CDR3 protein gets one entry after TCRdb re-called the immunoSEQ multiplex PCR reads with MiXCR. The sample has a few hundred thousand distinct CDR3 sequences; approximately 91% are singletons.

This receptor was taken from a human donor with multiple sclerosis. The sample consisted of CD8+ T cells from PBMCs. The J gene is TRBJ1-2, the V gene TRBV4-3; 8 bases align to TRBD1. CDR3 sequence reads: CASSQVQGVGYGYTF. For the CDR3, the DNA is TGCGCCAGCAGCCAAGTACAGGGGGTTGGCTATGGCTACACCTTC.